This T cell receptor (beta chain) was captured by sequencing in a study of early T cells in non-severe SARS-CoV-2 infection. Study summary: Sequenced bulk RNA came from whole blood that was unsorted, and chains were unpaired.

TCRdb ran MiXCR on the 5' RACE reads and lists one entry per CDR3 protein. This repertoire shows 50,000 to 60,000 distinct CDR3 sequences, roughly 10% found once; its top ten account for approximately 4.1%. The CDR3 totals 16 residues. Trimming left V 4 bases short and J 0 bases short, with 15 bases between. Germline assignment: CDR1 KGHSH and CDR2 LQKENI. This chain joins TRBV18 and TRBJ1-1; a possible D gene is TRBD1 (6 bases). The sequencing input was whole blood. This clonotype originated in an adult who was a healthcare worker with PCR-confirmed SARS-CoV-2 infection or an uninfected control (not recorded which). The CDR3 loop reads CASSQSNRALNTEAFF. CDR3 nucleotides: TGTGCCAGCTCACAATCGAACAGGGCCCTGAACACTGAAGCTTTCTTT.